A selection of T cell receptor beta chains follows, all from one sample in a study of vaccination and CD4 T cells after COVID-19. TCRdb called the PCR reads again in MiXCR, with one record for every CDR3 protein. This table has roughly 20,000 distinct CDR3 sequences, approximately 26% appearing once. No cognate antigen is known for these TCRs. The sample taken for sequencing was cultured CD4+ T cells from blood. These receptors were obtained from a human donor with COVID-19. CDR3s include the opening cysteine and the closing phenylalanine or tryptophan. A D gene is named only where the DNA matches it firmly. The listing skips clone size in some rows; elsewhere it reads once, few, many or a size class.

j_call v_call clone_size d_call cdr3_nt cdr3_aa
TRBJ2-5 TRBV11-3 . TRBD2 TGTGCCAGCAGCGTAGGCAGACTAGCAGGGGAGACCCAGTACTTC CASSVGRLAGETQYF
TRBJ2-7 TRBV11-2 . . TGTGCCAGCAGCTTCGACAGGCCCCTCTCCTACGAGCAGTACTTC CASSFDRPLSYEQYF
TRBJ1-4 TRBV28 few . TGTGCCAGCAGTCCAAGGGGGGGCGGGATTGAAAAACTGTTTTTT CASSPRGGGIEKLFF
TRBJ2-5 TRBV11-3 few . TGTGCCAGCAGCTTAGATCCTAGTAGGGCCCAAGAGACCCAGTACTTC CASSLDPSRAQETQYF
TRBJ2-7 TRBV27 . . TGTGCCAGCAGTCCTCTCTCTAGTTACGAGCAGTACTTC CASSPLSSYEQYF
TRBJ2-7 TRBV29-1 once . TGCAGCGTCGATAGGGACGGATCCTACGAGCAGTACTTC CSVDRDGSYEQYF
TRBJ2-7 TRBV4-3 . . TGCGCCAGCAGCCAAGATCGGGCTGCATGGGGCTACGAGCAGTACTTC CASSQDRAAWGYEQYF
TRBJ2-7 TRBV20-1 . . TGCAGTGCTAGAGATCCTGGTATAGGGGAGCAGTACTTC CSARDPGIGEQYF
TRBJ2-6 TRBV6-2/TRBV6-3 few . TGTGCCAGCAGAGTCCTCCCCGGGACCCGGGGTAACTCTGGGGCCAACGTCCTGACTTTC CASRVLPGTRGNSGANVLTF
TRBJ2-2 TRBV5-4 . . TGTGCCAGCAGCCAACTCGTTAACACCGGGGAGCTGTTTTTT CASSQLVNTGELFF
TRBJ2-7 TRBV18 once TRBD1 TGTGCCAGCTCACCCGGGACAGCCAAGTACGAGCAGTACTTC CASSPGTAKYEQYF
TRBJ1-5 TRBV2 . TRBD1 TGTGCCAGCAGATCGGACAGGGCGAGCAATCAGCCCCAGAATTTT CASRSDRASNQPQNF
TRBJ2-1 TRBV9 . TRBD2 TGTGCCAGCAGCGTAGACCTCCCACTAACGGGGGGTTTCAATGAGCAGTTCTTC CASSVDLPLTGGFNEQFF
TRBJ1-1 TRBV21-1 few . TGTGCCAGCCGGTGGACAGGGATCAGGGTCGCATTGAACACTGAAGCTTTCTTT CASRWTGIRVALNTEAFF
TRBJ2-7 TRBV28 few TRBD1 TGTGCCAGCAGTTTCTTCGGACAGGGGGCCTACGAGCAGTACTTC CASSFFGQGAYEQYF
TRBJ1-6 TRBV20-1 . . TGCAGTGCTCCCCCAGTTGGCGGATATAATTCACCCCTCCACTTT CSAPPVGGYNSPLHF
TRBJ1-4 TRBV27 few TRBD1 TGTGCCAGCAGTTTTCAGGGGGGGACTGAAAAACTGTTTTTT CASSFQGGTEKLFF